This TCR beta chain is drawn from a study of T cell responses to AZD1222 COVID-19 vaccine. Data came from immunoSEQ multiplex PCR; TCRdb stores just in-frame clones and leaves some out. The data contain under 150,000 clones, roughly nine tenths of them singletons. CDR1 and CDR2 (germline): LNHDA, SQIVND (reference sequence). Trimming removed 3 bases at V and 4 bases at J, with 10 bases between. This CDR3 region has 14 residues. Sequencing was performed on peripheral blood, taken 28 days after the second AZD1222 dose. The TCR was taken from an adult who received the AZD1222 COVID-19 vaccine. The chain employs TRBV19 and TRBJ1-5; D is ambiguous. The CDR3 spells CASSIPELNQPQHF. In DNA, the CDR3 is TGTGCCAGTAGTATCCCAGAACTTAATCAGCCCCAGCATTTT.